This T cell receptor (beta chain) was identified in a study of cytomegalovirus exposure and HLA in healthy donors. In the PCR, 60 Vbeta and 13 Jbeta primers were used. The repertoire was sequenced with immunoSEQ multiplex PCR; TCRdb's copy has only in-frame clones and lacks some. The sample includes 150,000 to 200,000 clones, around three quarters of them seen just once. This clone was seen a handful of times. What it recognizes is unknown. General study points: Researchers catalogued under 200 TCR beta chains as cytomegalovirus-associated.

This CDR3 has 15 residues. J lost 4 bases, V lost 1 base, and 3 bases had no gene match. Germline lookup yields CDR1 SGHTA and CDR2 FQGTGA. This chain uses TRBV7-3 with TRBJ2-1; 8 positions agree with TRBD2. The specimen sequenced was PBMCs. The clonotype was recovered from a boy aged 5-17 years in good health and CMV-seronegative. The CDR3 sequence: CASSLRAGGYNEQFF. CDR3 DNA sequence: TGTGCCAGCAGCTTAAGGGCGGGAGGATACAATGAGCAGTTCTTC.